Given below is one T cell receptor beta chain in context. This entry is derived from a study of blood T cell repertoires in COVID-19. Those who participated ranged in age from about 18 to 95 years and resided in some 24 US areas. The V end was cut by 6 bases, the J end by 1 base, with 6 bases between. The CDR3 spans 13 residues. Germline lookup yields CDR1 MNHEY and CDR2 SVGAGI. Clones were sequenced by immunoSEQ multiplex PCR, and TCRdb holds only the in-frame ones, with some missing. The sample has around 250,000 clones, approximately 85% seen once; the top ten hold under 2.5%. The V call is TRBV6-5, the J call TRBJ1-4; D remains ambiguous. Material: PBMCs or T cells enriched from blood (not recorded which). The TCR comes from a woman between 50 and 59 years old who had recovered from COVID-19. The CDR3 DNA reads as TGTGCCAGCAGGAGCTTAACTAATGAAAAACTGTTTTTT. Translated, it gives CASRSLTNEKLFF.